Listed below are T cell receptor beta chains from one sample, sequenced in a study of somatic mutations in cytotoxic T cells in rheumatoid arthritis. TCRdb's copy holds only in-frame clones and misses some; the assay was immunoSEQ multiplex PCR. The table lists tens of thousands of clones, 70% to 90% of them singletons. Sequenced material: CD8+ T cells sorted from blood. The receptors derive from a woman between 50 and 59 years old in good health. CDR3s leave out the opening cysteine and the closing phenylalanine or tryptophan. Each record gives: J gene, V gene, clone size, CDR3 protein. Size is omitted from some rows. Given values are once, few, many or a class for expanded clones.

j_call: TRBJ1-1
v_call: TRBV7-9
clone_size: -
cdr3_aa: ASSLKGQGGTEAF

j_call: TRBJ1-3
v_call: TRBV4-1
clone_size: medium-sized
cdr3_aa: ASKGEGGQGNTIY

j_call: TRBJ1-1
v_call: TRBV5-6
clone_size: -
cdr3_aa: ASSLRPQGEAF

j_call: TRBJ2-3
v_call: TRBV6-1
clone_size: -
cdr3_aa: ASLTADGADTQY

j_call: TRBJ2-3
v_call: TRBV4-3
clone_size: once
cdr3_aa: ASSHSPRGSTDTQY

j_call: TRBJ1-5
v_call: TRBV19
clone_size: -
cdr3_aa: ASREWAVGNQPQH

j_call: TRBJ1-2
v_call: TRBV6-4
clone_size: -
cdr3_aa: ASRPGTGGNYGYT

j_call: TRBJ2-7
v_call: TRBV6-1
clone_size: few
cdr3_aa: ASSEASGGAYEQY

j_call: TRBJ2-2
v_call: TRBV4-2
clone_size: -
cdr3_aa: ASSQDGGSGELF

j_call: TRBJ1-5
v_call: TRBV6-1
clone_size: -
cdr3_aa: ASSEAGARAYMGGNQPQH

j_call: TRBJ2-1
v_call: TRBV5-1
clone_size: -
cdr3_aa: ASSLVPGLNNEQF

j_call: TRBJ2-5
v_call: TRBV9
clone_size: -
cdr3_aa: ASSVAGGEAQY

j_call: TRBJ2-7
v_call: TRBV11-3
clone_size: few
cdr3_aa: ASSSTDSYEQY

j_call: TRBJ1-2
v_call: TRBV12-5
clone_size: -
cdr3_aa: ASGISRAARGYT

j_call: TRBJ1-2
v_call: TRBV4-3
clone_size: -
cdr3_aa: ASSHDSLGYGYT

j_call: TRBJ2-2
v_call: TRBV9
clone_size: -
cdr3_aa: ASSGGGASGELF

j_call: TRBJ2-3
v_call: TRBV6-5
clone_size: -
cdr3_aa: ASSYSDPSSTDTQY

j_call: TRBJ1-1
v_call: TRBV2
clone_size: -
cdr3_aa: ASSEYRVTEAF

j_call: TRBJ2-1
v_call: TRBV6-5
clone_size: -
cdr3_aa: ASKGPRGNEQF

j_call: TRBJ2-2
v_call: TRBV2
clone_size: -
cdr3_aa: ASNPTGSINTGELF

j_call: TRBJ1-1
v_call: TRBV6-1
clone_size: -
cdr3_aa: ASSAQLQLGKNTEAF

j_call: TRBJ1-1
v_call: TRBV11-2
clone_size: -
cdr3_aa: ASSFSYRGLSNTEAF

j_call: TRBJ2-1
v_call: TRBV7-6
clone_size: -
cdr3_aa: ASGSSSYNEQF

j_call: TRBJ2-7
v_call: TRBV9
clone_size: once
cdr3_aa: ASSGGAAGLAYEQY

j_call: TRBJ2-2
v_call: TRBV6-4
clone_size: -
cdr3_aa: ASSRQGDNTGELF

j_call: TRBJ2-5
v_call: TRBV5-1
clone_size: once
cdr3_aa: ASSLGLYQETQY

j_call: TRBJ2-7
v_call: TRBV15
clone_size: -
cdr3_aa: ATSRDHAGGAYEQY

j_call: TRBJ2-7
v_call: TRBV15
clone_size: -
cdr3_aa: ATSRGVGSSYEQY

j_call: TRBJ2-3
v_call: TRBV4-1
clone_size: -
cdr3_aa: ASGTSDTDTQY

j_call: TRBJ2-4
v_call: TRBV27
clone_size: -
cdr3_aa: ASSLSRQNIQY

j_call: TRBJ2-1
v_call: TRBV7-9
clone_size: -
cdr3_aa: ASSLGLARL

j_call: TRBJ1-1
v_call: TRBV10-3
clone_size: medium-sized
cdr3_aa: AISGEGDTEAF

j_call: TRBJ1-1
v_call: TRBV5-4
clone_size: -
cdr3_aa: ASSLEAGGGTEAF

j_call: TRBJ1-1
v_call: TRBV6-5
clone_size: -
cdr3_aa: ASSYSGTGVNTEAF

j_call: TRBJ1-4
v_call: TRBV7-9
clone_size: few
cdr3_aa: ASSYLEELF

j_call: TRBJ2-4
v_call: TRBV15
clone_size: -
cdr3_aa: ATSSFFGEIAKNIQY

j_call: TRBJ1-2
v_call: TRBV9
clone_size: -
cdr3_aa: ASSGGAAGTGDYNYGYT

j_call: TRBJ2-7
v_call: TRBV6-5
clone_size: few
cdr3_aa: ASSYKWGYEQY

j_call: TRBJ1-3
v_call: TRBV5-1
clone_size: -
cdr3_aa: ASSTDRASFSGNTIY

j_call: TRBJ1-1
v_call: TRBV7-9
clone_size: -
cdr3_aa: ASSNGPGTEAF

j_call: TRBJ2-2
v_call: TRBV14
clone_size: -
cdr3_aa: ASSLGGWLF

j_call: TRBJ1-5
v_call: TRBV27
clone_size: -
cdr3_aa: ASSLYPLRTGQPQH

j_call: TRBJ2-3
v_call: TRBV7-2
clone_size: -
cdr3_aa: ASSLLARPPDTQY

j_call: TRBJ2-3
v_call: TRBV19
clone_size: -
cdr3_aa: ASSIGGTDTQY

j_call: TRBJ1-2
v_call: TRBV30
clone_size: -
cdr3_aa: AWKNSPGQGLDGYT

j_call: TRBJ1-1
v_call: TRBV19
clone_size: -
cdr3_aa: ASSILSGGNTEAF